What follows are 11 T cell receptor beta chains derived from one specimen sequenced in a study of blood T cell repertoires in COVID-19 (dated by TCRdb to about 2020). The protocol used for the library was the immunoSEQ multiplex PCR assay. TCRdb carries this immuneACCESS record with in-frame sequences only. Its versions omit some clonotypes, under half of them owing to an unresolved V gene in the studies checked, with the rest unexplained. For this sample there are under 300,000 clones; around 85% appear just once. Of the sample, roughly 4% falls within the top ten clones. Material: peripheral blood. These receptors all come from a woman in her thirties or forties with active or convalescent COVID-19.

The chain is built from TRBV5-6 and TRBJ1-3; D is undetermined. The CDR3 spans 15 residues. V was clipped by 1 base and J by 4 bases, with 12 bases between them. Germline assignment: CDR1 SGHDT and CDR2 YYEEEE. In DNA, the CDR3 is TGTGCCAGCAGCTTGAGAGGGCTTGGGGGAAACACCATATATTTT. Its protein is CASSLRGLGGNTIYF.

The genes are TRBV5-6 and TRBJ1-2; a possible D gene is TRBD1 (6 bases). The CDR3 extends over 14 amino acids. Trimming pared 6 bases from V and 5 bases from J, leaving 17 bases between. From germline, CDR1 is SGHDT and CDR2 YYEEEE. DNA of the CDR3: TGTGCCAGCAACTTCATGACAGGAAATTATGGCTACACCTTC. Protein sequence: CASNFMTGNYGYTF.

The chain is built from TRBV12-3 or TRBV12-4 and TRBJ1-2; D possibly corresponds to TRBD1 (6 bases). V dropped 4 bases and J dropped 2 bases, with 8 bases sitting between them. The CDR3 totals 13 residues. The CDR3 sequence: CASSYRDNYGYTF. CDR3 nucleotides: TGTGCCAGCAGTTACAGGGACAACTATGGCTACACCTTC.

The genes are TRBV7-6 and TRBJ2-7; D gene unclear. Trimming stripped 0 bases from V and 0 bases from J, with 3 bases between. The CDR3 is 13 amino acids. Germline loops: CDR1 SGHVS, CDR2 FNYEAQ. DNA for the CDR3: TGTGCCAGCAGCTTAGCCAGCTCCTACGAGCAGTACTTC. As protein: CASSLASSYEQYF.

The chain uses TRBV4-2 and TRBJ2-5; D possibly corresponds to TRBD2 (6 bases). The V gene lost 0 bases and the J gene lost 3 bases, with 11 bases spanning the gap. The CDR3 has 15 residues. The germline CDR1 and CDR2 sequences are LGHNA and YNFKEQ. CDR3 loop: CASSQEAGSKETQYF. DNA of the CDR3: TGTGCCAGCAGCCAAGAAGCGGGCAGTAAAGAGACCCAGTACTTC.

The chain recombines TRBV6-1 with TRBJ2-1, with TRBD2 matching 10 bases. The CDR3 totals 13 residues. J gave up 16 bases and V 1 base, and 7 bases lay outside the gene matches. Germline lookup yields CDR1 MNHNS and CDR2 SASEGT. The CDR3 reads CASSEGMGLAFFF. The CDR3 DNA reads TGTGCCAGCAGTGAAGGTATGGGACTAGCGTTTTTCTTC.

This clone has a single count. The chain has TRBV29-1 and TRBJ1-4; the match to TRBD1 covers 8 bases. The ends lost 6 bases at V and 8 bases at J; junction bases unmatched: 8. The CDR3 length is 13 residues. The germline V gene has CDR1 SQVTM and CDR2 ANQGSEA. CDR3: CSVPSDRAEKLFF. DNA for the CDR3: TGCAGCGTACCGTCGGACAGGGCCGAAAAACTGTTTTTT.

The chain carries TRBV11-2 and TRBJ1-6; D ambiguous. Trimming took off 5 bases at V and 8 bases at J, with 10 bases between the two ends. CDR3 size: 13 residues. CDR1 and CDR2 (germline): SGHAT, FQNNGV. CDR3 bases: TGTGCCAGCAGCGGAGCTCCGGATTCACCCCTCCACTTT. Protein product: CASSGAPDSPLHF.

The genes are TRBV29-1 and TRBJ1-1; TRBD1 matches 7 bases. V shed 7 bases and J 4 bases; nucleotides not matched to a gene: 9. CDR3 length: 13 residues. Germline lookup yields CDR1 SQVTM and CDR2 ANQGSEA. The CDR3 sequence: CSGGTGVSTEAFF. The CDR3 coding sequence is TGCAGCGGCGGAACAGGGGTGAGCACTGAAGCTTTCTTT.

The chain joins TRBV27 to TRBJ1-5; TRBD1 matches at 7 bases. Germline values: CDR1 MNHEY, CDR2 SMNVEV (reference sequence). The CDR3 spans 19 residues. J gave up 5 bases and V 2 bases, and 18 bases lay outside the gene matches. CDR3 DNA: TGTGCCAGCAGTTTAAGGGGCCCCCACAGGGGTGGAAGTGATCAGCCCCAGCATTTT. It is translated as CASSLRGPHRGGSDQPQHF.

The rearrangement joins TRBV5-1 to TRBJ2-2; no reliable D call. Germline-derived CDR1 and CDR2 are SGHRS and YFSETQ. The CDR3 is 15 residues long. The ends were cut back, 3 bases at V and 3 bases at J, with 12 bases in the middle. This CDR3 is CASSSQASDTGELFF. CDR3 in DNA: TGCGCCAGCAGCTCCCAGGCCAGTGACACCGGGGAGCTGTTTTTT.